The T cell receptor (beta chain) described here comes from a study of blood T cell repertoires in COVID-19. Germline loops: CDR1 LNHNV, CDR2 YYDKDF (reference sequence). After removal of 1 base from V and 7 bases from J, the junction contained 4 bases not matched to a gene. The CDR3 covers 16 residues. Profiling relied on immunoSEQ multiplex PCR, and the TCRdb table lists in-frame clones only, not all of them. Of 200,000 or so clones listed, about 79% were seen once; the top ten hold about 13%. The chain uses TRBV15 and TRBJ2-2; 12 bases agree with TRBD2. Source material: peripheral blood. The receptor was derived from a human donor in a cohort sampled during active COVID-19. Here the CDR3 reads CATSRGASGRVGELFF. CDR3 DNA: TGTGCCACCAGCAGAGGGGCTAGCGGGAGGGTCGGGGAGCTGTTTTTT.